Listed below are T cell receptor beta chains from one sample, sequenced in a study of lymphopenia after photon versus proton radiotherapy. The method was immunoSEQ multiplex PCR; TCRdb's version includes in-frame clones alone and lacks a portion of them. There are under 80,000 clones in the sample; roughly 86% occur only once, and approximately 2% lies in the top ten. The sample here was peripheral blood, taken from a patient treated with photon-based radiotherapy. The receptors shown here come from a man aged 40-50 years with gastric cancer. The CDR3 runs from the conserved cysteine through the conserved F or W. D genes are given only for firm matches. Size values are once, few and many counts, or a class for expanded clones, and some rows have none.

clone size	D gene	V gene	J gene	CDR3 protein	CDR3 DNA
NA	TRBD1	TRBV18	TRBJ2-2	CATVGTGNTGELFF	TGTGCCACCGTCGGGACAGGGAACACCGGGGAGCTGTTTTTT
NA	NA	TRBV18	TRBJ2-2	CASSPRGSGELFF	TGTGCCAGCTCACCACGGGGATCCGGGGAGCTGTTTTTT
NA	NA	TRBV9	TRBJ1-2	CASSVEGVGGYTF	TGTGCCAGCAGCGTAGAGGGGGTTGGGGGCTACACCTTC
NA	TRBD1	TRBV5-6	TRBJ2-1	CAGGQGAGEQFF	TGTGCCGGGGGACAGGGGGCCGGGGAGCAGTTCTTC
NA	NA	TRBV5-5	TRBJ2-7	CASSLDPGASRYEQYF	TGTGCCAGCAGCTTGGATCCGGGGGCCTCAAGGTACGAGCAGTACTTC
NA	TRBD1	TRBV27	TRBJ2-7	CASSLYPGGTYEQYF	TGTGCCAGCAGTTTATACCCAGGGGGAACCTACGAGCAGTACTTC
NA	TRBD2	TRBV6-5	TRBJ2-3	CASSLGGDTQYF	TGTGCCAGCAGTCTGGGGGGGGATACGCAGTATTTT
once	TRBD1	TRBV11-2	TRBJ1-1	CASSRQGALTEAFF	TGTGCCAGCTCCCGTCAGGGGGCGCTCACTGAAGCTTTCTTT
NA	NA	TRBV11-3	TRBJ2-2	CASSSGTVTGELFF	TGTGCCAGCAGCTCAGGGACGGTTACCGGGGAGCTGTTTTTT
NA	NA	TRBV6-5	TRBJ1-6	CASSRKGSYNSPLHF	TGTGCCAGCAGTCGGAAGGGTTCCTATAATTCACCCCTCCACTTT
NA	NA	TRBV5-6	TRBJ1-6	CASSLVGGMSSPLHF	TGTGCCAGCAGCTTGGTTGGCGGGATGAGTTCACCCCTCCACTTT
NA	TRBD2	TRBV14	TRBJ2-3	CASSQTRLADTQYF	TGTGCCAGCAGCCAAACCCGACTAGCGGATACGCAGTATTTT
once	NA	TRBV18	TRBJ1-2	CASSPTPVGSPGYTF	TGTGCCAGCTCACCAACCCCGGTAGGGTCTCCTGGCTACACCTTC
NA	NA	TRBV7-9	TRBJ1-1	CASSLGGTGLGTEAFF	TGTGCCAGCAGCTTAGGGGGTACAGGGCTGGGCACTGAAGCTTTCTTT
NA	NA	TRBV29-1	TRBJ1-2	CSEVSNYGYTF	TGCAGCGAGGTTTCTAACTATGGCTACACCTTC
NA	NA	TRBV7-9	TRBJ1-1	CASSLRVDGTEAFF	TGTGCCAGCAGCCTCAGGGTCGATGGCACTGAAGCTTTCTTT
NA	NA	TRBV7-6	TRBJ1-1	CASSLQENTEAFF	TGTGCCAGCAGCTTACAGGAGAACACTGAAGCTTTCTTT
NA	NA	TRBV4-3	TRBJ1-2	CASSQDPSRGGYTF	TGCGCCAGCAGCCAAGATCCCAGCCGGGGGGGCTACACCTTC
NA	NA	TRBV5-1	TRBJ2-1	CASSLNPDWIYNEQFF	TGCGCCAGCAGCTTGAACCCGGACTGGATTTACAATGAGCAGTTCTTC
NA	NA	TRBV28	TRBJ2-7	CASLARPTYEQYF	TGTGCCAGCCTCGCGCGGCCAACCTACGAGCAGTACTTC
NA	TRBD1	TRBV7-2	TRBJ1-2	CASSLGAGTGNYGYTF	TGTGCCAGCAGCTTAGGTGCCGGGACAGGGAACTATGGCTACACCTTC
NA	TRBD1	TRBV9	TRBJ2-7	CASSVGTGLYEQYF	TGTGCCAGCAGCGTAGGGACAGGGTTGTACGAGCAGTACTTC
NA	TRBD1	TRBV6-5	TRBJ1-2	CASRRQGISNYGYTF	TGTGCCAGCAGAAGACAGGGGATAAGTAACTATGGCTACACCTTC
NA	NA	TRBV7-2	TRBJ1-5	CATSGSRSNQPQHF	TGTGCCACCAGCGGCAGTCGTAGCAATCAGCCCCAGCATTTT
NA	TRBD1	TRBV11-3	TRBJ1-5	CASSYRGPSGVGNQPQHF	TGTGCCAGCAGTTACAGGGGGCCTTCGGGGGTGGGCAATCAGCCCCAGCATTTT
once	NA	TRBV6-6	TRBJ2-5	CASSYSLYESLETQYF	TGTGCCAGCAGTTACTCATTGTATGAGAGTCTGGAGACCCAGTACTTC
once	NA	TRBV6-6	TRBJ2-7	CASSPSGSSYEQYF	TGTGCCAGCAGCCCCTCCGGGAGCTCCTACGAGCAGTACTTC
once	TRBD1	TRBV18	TRBJ1-5	CASTPPGGQARNQPQHF	TGTGCCAGCACCCCCCCCGGGGGACAGGCCCGCAATCAGCCCCAGCATTTT
NA	TRBD1	TRBV6-5	TRBJ1-2	CASKRTGVIYGYTF	TGTGCCAGCAAGAGGACAGGGGTCATCTATGGCTACACCTTC
NA	NA	TRBV7-2	TRBJ2-2	CASSPSQGILTGELFF	TGTGCCAGCAGCCCCAGTCAGGGGATTTTGACCGGGGAGCTGTTTTTT
NA	TRBD2	TRBV11-3	TRBJ2-3	CASSLEPSGGGPDTQYF	TGTGCCAGCAGCTTAGAACCTAGCGGGGGTGGCCCAGATACGCAGTATTTT
NA	NA	TRBV9	TRBJ2-3	CASSMRAVARDTQYF	TGTGCCAGCAGCATGCGAGCGGTCGCCAGGGATACGCAGTATTTT